The rows below give T cell receptor beta chains drawn from one sample of a study of OX40 agonist ivuxolimab in advanced cancers. Measured with immunoSEQ multiplex PCR; TCRdb has only the in-frame clones, and not every one. The data contain approximately 40,000 clones, 80% of them singletons. The material sequenced was CD4+ or CD8+ T cells sorted from blood, taken in a trial of the OX40 agonist ivuxolimab. These receptors all stem from an adult with an advanced solid tumor such as melanoma, head and neck, liver or kidney cancer. CDR3s include the opening cysteine and the closing phenylalanine or tryptophan. D genes are given only for firm matches. Size values are once, few and many counts, or a class for expanded clones, and some rows have none.

size: NA; V: TRBV4-1; J: TRBJ2-3; D: NA; DNA: TGCGCCAGCAGCCAAGATTGGCTCGGCACAGATACGCAGTATTTT; CDR3: CASSQDWLGTDTQYF
size: NA; V: TRBV9; J: TRBJ2-3; D: NA; DNA: TGTGCCAGCAGCGTAGCTGGGGCGGGGGATACGCAGTATTTT; CDR3: CASSVAGAGDTQYF
size: NA; V: TRBV18; J: TRBJ1-1; D: NA; DNA: TGTGCCAGCACCCCGAACACTGAAGCTTTCTTT; CDR3: CASTPNTEAFF
size: NA; V: TRBV30; J: TRBJ1-5; D: NA; DNA: TGTGCCTGGGCGACAGTTAATAGCAATCAGCCCCAGCATTTT; CDR3: CAWATVNSNQPQHF
size: NA; V: TRBV6-1; J: TRBJ1-2; D: TRBD1; DNA: TGTGCCAGCAGTGAAGCCGGGACAGGGTACGGCGGCTACACCTTC; CDR3: CASSEAGTGYGGYTF
size: NA; V: TRBV7-2; J: TRBJ2-2; D: NA; DNA: TGTGCCAGCAGCTCGAGCCAGGGATTCGGGGAGCTGTTTTTT; CDR3: CASSSSQGFGELFF
size: NA; V: TRBV5-1; J: TRBJ1-5; D: TRBD1; DNA: TGCGCCAGCAGCAACGGACAGGCGAACCAGCCCCAGCATTTT; CDR3: CASSNGQANQPQHF
size: NA; V: TRBV7-7; J: TRBJ2-7; D: NA; DNA: TGTGCTAGCAGTCCCGGGACCAGCTCCTACGAGCAGTACTTC; CDR3: CASSPGTSSYEQYF
size: once; V: TRBV12-5; J: TRBJ2-1; D: TRBD1; DNA: TGTGCTAGTGGACAGGGGTTTGAGCAGTTCTTC; CDR3: CASGQGFEQFF
size: NA; V: TRBV4-2; J: TRBJ2-2; D: NA; DNA: TGTGCCAGCAGCCAAGTGGCGGGCACCGGGGAGCTGTTTTTT; CDR3: CASSQVAGTGELFF
size: NA; V: TRBV13; J: TRBJ2-7; D: NA; DNA: TGTGCCAGCAGTCCCGGACGTTCCTACGAGCAGTACTTC; CDR3: CASSPGRSYEQYF
size: NA; V: TRBV6-5; J: TRBJ2-3; D: NA; DNA: TGTGCCAGCGCCCGGGGGGCGGAGACAGATACGCAGTATTTT; CDR3: CASARGAETDTQYF
size: NA; V: TRBV30; J: TRBJ2-7; D: NA; DNA: TGTGCCTGGAGTGGCCCAGGGGTCTACGAGCAGTACTTC; CDR3: CAWSGPGVYEQYF
size: NA; V: TRBV4-1; J: TRBJ2-5; D: TRBD2; DNA: TGCGCCAGCAGCCATCCGGGACGGACTAGAGAGACCCAGTACTTC; CDR3: CASSHPGRTRETQYF
size: once; V: TRBV15; J: TRBJ1-2; D: NA; DNA: TGTGCCACCAGCACCACGGGCGGGTTCTATGGCTACACCTTC; CDR3: CATSTTGGFYGYTF
size: NA; V: TRBV9; J: TRBJ2-1; D: NA; DNA: TGTGCCAGCAGCGTTGACCTACCCCCTCAGGAGCAGTTCTTC; CDR3: CASSVDLPPQEQFF
size: NA; V: TRBV2; J: TRBJ2-3; D: NA; DNA: TGTGCCAGCAGTGTAACGCAGTCCACAGATACGCAGTATTTT; CDR3: CASSVTQSTDTQYF
size: NA; V: TRBV28; J: TRBJ2-2; D: NA; DNA: TGTGCCAGTTTAAGTCCGAACACCGGGGAGCTGTTTTTT; CDR3: CASLSPNTGELFF
size: NA; V: TRBV19; J: TRBJ1-2; D: NA; DNA: TGTGCCAGTAGTATCGTAGCGGGGACCCATGGCTACACCTTC; CDR3: CASSIVAGTHGYTF
size: NA; V: TRBV27; J: TRBJ2-7; D: NA; DNA: TGTGCCAGCAGTCCAGGGCCTTACTACGAGCAGTACTTC; CDR3: CASSPGPYYEQYF
size: NA; V: TRBV15; J: TRBJ2-4; D: NA; DNA: TGTGCCACCAGCAGAGAGGGACATATAGCCAAAAACATTCAGTACTTC; CDR3: CATSREGHIAKNIQYF